This TCR beta chain derives from a study of T cell changes during pregnancy in multiple sclerosis. Trimming removed 4 bases from V and 9 bases from J; junction bases left unmatched: 11. CDR3 length: 16 amino acids. Germline V CDR1 and CDR2: SGHTA, FQGTGA. Data came from immunoSEQ multiplex PCR; TCRdb stores just in-frame clones and leaves some out. The sample shows some 57,000 clones, roughly nine tenths of them seen only once. V is TRBV7-3 and J is TRBJ2-1; TRBD2 aligns across 11 bases. The sequence was collected from a female donor with multiple sclerosis, enrolled in a pregnancy study. Specimen: CD4+ T cells from peripheral blood mononuclear cells, collected in the first trimester of pregnancy. Written as DNA, the CDR3 is TGTGCCAGCAGCTCGTTTAGCGGGGGGGCAGGCGGTGAGCAGTTCTTC. It codes for CASSSFSGGAGGEQFF. The full variable domain, with the rest looked up from reference TRBV7-3 and TRBJ2-1, is GAGVSQTPSNKVTEKGKYVELRCDPISGHTALYWYRQSLGQGPEFLIYFQGTGAADDSGLPNDRFFAVRPEGSVSTLKIQRTERGDSAVYLCASSSFSGGAGGEQFFGPGTRLTVL.